This is a list of T cell receptor beta chains from one sample in a study of T cell repertoires in cytomegalovirus infection. TCRdb itself ran the reads through MiXCR, one entry per CDR3 protein. The sample shows some 300,000 distinct CDR3 sequences, about 9.2% of them seen only once. Sequences were obtained from PBMCs. The receptors come from a human donor in good health (CMV status not recorded). Some clones in this sample may be carry-over from other donors' samples. The conserved cysteine and the conserved F or W are not part of the CDR3 here. Expanded clones get a size class; other rows say once, few or many, or leave the size out.

j_call clone_size v_call cdr3_aa
TRBJ2-1 few TRBV5-1 ASSFTTGTESNEQF
TRBJ1-1 few TRBV20-1 SAPRDRGTEAF
TRBJ2-7 many TRBV7-9 ASSLDTGEQY
TRBJ2-3 NA TRBV27 ASQLAASTDTQY
TRBJ2-5 NA TRBV29-1 SVALMRGQETQY
TRBJ2-1 many TRBV7-2 ASRGGASNEQF
TRBJ1-1 NA TRBV28 ASSPPEGMYTEAF
TRBJ1-2 many TRBV5-6 ASSSRQALYGYT
TRBJ2-1 few TRBV19 ASSSLGSLDNEQF
TRBJ1-2 once TRBV20-1 SASMDAHTRGGYT
TRBJ2-6 many TRBV18 ASSPQTGTGSTGANVLT
TRBJ2-7 NA TRBV20-1 STAQGGYEQY
TRBJ1-1 NA TRBV13 ASSSQGAGEAF
TRBJ1-2 few TRBV2 ASGNRYGYT
TRBJ2-5 many TRBV12-3/TRBV12-4 ASSLWAWETQY
TRBJ2-1 many TRBV7-6 ASSLGQNEQF
TRBJ2-1 many TRBV20-1 SAIRSAGSYNEQF
TRBJ1-5 many TRBV7-9 ASSMGGQGQPQH
TRBJ1-1 many TRBV4-1 ASSLTGGGNTEAF
TRBJ2-4 NA TRBV15 ATGTSIAKNIQY
TRBJ2-5 NA TRBV9 ASSVDELAGHSQY
TRBJ1-1 few TRBV19 ASSRRAMNTEAF
TRBJ2-3 many TRBV7-2 ASSQGPSADTQY
TRBJ2-2 many TRBV24-1 ATSGREGRNTGELF
TRBJ2-1 many TRBV7-8 ASSPGEGTGAYNEQF
TRBJ2-1 NA TRBV20-1 SARSLASYNEQF
TRBJ1-5 NA TRBV20-1 SARNAVLGGISNQPQH
TRBJ2-1 few TRBV10-3 AISINRNEQF
TRBJ1-2 many TRBV5-1 ASSSDRGLGYGYT
TRBJ2-7 many TRBV20-1 SARGVGQALFEQY
TRBJ2-5 few TRBV7-2 ASSLLTSGGGETQY
TRBJ2-3 NA TRBV10-3 AILSGGEASTDTQY
TRBJ2-1 many TRBV19 ASSYTTYNEQF
TRBJ1-2 many TRBV28 ASSWDRNYGYT
TRBJ1-6 NA TRBV2 ASSEAVFASSYNSPLH
TRBJ1-1 few TRBV7-3 ASSLWGQGRAEAF
TRBJ1-1 many TRBV29-1 SGETTEAF
TRBJ2-1 NA TRBV5-1 ASSMVNYNEQF
TRBJ1-5 NA TRBV28 ASSGTGAQPQH
TRBJ1-4 many TRBV5-1 ASRPQGVDEKLF
TRBJ1-1 NA TRBV6-4 ASSATAAGTEAF
TRBJ1-1 many TRBV7-3 ASSPRLG
TRBJ2-2 many TRBV7-2 ASSDRGLWGSDTGELF
TRBJ1-1 NA TRBV29-1 SVDGSAF
TRBJ2-3 few TRBV4-2 ASSQGLAGPSTDTQY
TRBJ2-5 NA TRBV28 ASNPGQAQETQY
TRBJ2-7 many TRBV30 AWSVGQDPPSYEQY
TRBJ2-2 many TRBV20-1 SARELTGELF
TRBJ2-5 many TRBV20-1 SARRTGVETQY
TRBJ2-3 many TRBV5-1 ASSPSDRTDTQY
TRBJ1-4 few TRBV28 ASSLSTVVQGEKLF
TRBJ2-2 few TRBV27 ASTLRINTGELF
TRBJ2-2 many TRBV14 ASSQDLPYWNTGELF
TRBJ1-5 NA TRBV20-1 SARDDRALINQPQH
TRBJ2-2 many TRBV12-3/TRBV12-4 ASRPTHGELF
TRBJ2-3 many TRBV20-1 SAPTAGGRTDTQY
TRBJ2-1 many TRBV20-1 SAIKGHNEQF
TRBJ2-1 NA TRBV7-3 ASSLQGKVSYNEQF
TRBJ1-1 many TRBV7-9 ASSLVRMNTEAF